This T cell receptor beta chain was documented in a study of metastatic and nonmetastatic thyroid tumors. Background on the study: Repertoires of blood and of tissue (tumor or nodule) from malignant and benign thyroid patients were compared.

Germline CDR1 GTSNPN, CDR2 SVGIG (reference sequence). This CDR3 has 13 residues. With 1 base removed from V and 3 bases from J, the gap between germline ends came to 9 bases. None of the patients had undergone any treatment ahead of thyroid surgery. Study observations and caveats: Significantly higher TCR beta diversity was reportedly seen in malignant thyroid tumors than benign nodules, in blood and tumor.

Note on this clone: What it recognizes is unknown.

Methods used by the authors: Clinicopathological groups supplied CDR3 differences that were used to build a distant-metastasis classifier for papillary thyroid cancer. TCRdb re-called clones from the PCR reads using MiXCR. These V and J calls originate from TCRdb's pipeline instead of the authors' own analysis. The table records about 15,000 clones, 23% of them present only once. This chain connects TRBV30 to TRBJ1-2, with a weak D call TRBD1 (6 bases). The sample taken for sequencing was tumor tissue. This receptor was taken from a female donor with papillary thyroid cancer or a benign thyroid nodule (not recorded which). Some clones in this sample may be carry-over from other donors' samples. DNA of the CDR3: TGTGCCTGGAGTGCAGGGGATTACTATGGCTACACCTTC. Amino acids: CAWSAGDYYGYTF.